This T cell receptor (beta chain) is drawn from a study of T cells in Graves' hyperthyroidism and ophthalmopathy. V was clipped by 8 bases and J by 1 base, with 15 bases between them. The CDR3 is 15 amino acids. Germline V lookup: CDR1 SNHLY, CDR2 FYNNEI. The table lists this clonotype with many counts. Its antigen is undetermined. Amplification targeted TCR beta CDR3 regions from RNA transcripts. The HTBI primer set was used in a first-round RT-PCR of the TCR CDR3. Each CDR3 protein is one row after TCRdb ran MiXCR on the multiplex PCR reads. Here the sample spans about 320,000 distinct CDR3 sequences, approximately 15% being singletons. Regarding the study as a whole: Most thyroid clonotypes expanded above 0.001 appeared in blood too.

The specimen was blood. The chain carries TRBV2 and TRBJ2-1; either TRBD1 or TRBD2 may fit D (5 bases each). The sequence came from a man aged 25 to 40 with Graves' hyperthyroidism. CDR3 coding DNA: TGTGCCAGCCTAGGGGAGATTGGATCCTACAATGAGCAGTTCTTC. This codes for CASLGEIGSYNEQFF.